The clone carrying this TCR beta chain was seen many times. Antigen unknown. Hyperthyroidism in the patients, aged 18 to 65, was newly diagnosed and under 2 months in duration. Based on clinical symptoms, serum thyroxine and TRAb, thyroid ultrasound and orbital computed tomography, diagnoses were reached. The sample belongs to a study of T cells in Graves' hyperthyroidism and ophthalmopathy. Study-wide results and caveats: It was a median about 7.1 months before onset that the model predicted ophthalmopathy. Within blood appeared most thyroid clonotypes that had expanded above 0.001.

Amplification of TCR beta CDR3 regions used RNA as the template. Primed by the HTBI set, a first-round RT-PCR was run on the TCR CDR3. TCRdb passed the multiplex PCR reads through MiXCR, listing each CDR3 protein once. The data hold approximately 700,000 distinct CDR3 sequences, with about 16% observed a single time. Sequences were obtained from blood. This clonotype was obtained from a man aged 18 to 30 with Graves' hyperthyroidism.

The CDR3 DNA reads as TGTGCCAGCAGCTCCGCCAGTTCAGATACGCAGTATTTT. Its translation is CASSSASSDTQYF. The chain joins TRBV6-1 to TRBJ2-3; no definite D call. Germline V CDR1 and CDR2: MNHNS, SASEGT. This CDR3 is 13 amino acids long. The ends were cut back, 6 bases at V and 4 bases at J, with 11 bases in the middle.